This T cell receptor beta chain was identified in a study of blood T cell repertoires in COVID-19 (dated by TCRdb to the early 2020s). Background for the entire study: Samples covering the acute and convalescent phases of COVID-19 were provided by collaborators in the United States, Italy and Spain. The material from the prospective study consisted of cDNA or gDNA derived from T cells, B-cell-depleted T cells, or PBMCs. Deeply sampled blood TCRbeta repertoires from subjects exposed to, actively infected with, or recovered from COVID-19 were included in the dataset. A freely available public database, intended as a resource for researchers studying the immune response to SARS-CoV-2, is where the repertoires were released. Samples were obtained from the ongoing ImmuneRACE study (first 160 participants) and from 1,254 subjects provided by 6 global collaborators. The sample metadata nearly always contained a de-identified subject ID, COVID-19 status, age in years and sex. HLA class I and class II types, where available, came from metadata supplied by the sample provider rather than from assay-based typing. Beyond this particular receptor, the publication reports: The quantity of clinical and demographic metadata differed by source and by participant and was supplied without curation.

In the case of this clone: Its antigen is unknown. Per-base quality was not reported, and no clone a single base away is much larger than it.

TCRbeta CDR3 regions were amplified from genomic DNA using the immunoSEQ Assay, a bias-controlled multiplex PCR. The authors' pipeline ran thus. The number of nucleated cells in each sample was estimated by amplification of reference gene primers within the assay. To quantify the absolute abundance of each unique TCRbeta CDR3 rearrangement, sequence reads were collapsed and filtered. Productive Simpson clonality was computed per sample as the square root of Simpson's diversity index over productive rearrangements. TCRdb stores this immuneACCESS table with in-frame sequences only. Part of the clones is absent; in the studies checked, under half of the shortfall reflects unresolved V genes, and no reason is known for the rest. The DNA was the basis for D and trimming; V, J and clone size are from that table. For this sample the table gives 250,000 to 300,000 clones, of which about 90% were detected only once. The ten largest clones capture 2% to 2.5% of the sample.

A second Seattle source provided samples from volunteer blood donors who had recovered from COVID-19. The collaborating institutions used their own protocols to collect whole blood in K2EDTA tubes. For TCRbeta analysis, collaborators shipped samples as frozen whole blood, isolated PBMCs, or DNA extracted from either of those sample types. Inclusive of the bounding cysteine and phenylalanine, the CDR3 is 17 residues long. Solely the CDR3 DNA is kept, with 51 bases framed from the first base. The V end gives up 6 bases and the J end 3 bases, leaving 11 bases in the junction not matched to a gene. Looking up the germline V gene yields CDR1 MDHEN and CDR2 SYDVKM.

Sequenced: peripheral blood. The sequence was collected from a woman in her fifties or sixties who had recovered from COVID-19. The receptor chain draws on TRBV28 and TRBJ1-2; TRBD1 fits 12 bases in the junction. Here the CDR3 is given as CASSLGTGGSAHYGYTF. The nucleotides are TGTGCCAGCAGCCTCGGGACAGGGGGCAGCGCTCACTATGGCTACACCTTC.